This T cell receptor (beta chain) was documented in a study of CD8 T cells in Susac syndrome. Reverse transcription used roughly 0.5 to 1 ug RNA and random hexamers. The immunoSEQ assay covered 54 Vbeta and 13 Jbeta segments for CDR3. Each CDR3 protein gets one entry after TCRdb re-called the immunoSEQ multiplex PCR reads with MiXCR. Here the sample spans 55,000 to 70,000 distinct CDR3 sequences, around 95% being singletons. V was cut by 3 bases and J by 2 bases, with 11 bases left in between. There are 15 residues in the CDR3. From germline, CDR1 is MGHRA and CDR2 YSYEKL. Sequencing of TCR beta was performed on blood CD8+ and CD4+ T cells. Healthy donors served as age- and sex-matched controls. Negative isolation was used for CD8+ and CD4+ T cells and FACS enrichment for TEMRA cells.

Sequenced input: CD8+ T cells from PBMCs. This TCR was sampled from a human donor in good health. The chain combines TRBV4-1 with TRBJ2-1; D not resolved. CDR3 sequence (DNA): TGCGCCAGCAGCCAGGCCGTGAATCCCTACAATGAGCAGTTCTTC. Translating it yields CASSQAVNPYNEQFF.